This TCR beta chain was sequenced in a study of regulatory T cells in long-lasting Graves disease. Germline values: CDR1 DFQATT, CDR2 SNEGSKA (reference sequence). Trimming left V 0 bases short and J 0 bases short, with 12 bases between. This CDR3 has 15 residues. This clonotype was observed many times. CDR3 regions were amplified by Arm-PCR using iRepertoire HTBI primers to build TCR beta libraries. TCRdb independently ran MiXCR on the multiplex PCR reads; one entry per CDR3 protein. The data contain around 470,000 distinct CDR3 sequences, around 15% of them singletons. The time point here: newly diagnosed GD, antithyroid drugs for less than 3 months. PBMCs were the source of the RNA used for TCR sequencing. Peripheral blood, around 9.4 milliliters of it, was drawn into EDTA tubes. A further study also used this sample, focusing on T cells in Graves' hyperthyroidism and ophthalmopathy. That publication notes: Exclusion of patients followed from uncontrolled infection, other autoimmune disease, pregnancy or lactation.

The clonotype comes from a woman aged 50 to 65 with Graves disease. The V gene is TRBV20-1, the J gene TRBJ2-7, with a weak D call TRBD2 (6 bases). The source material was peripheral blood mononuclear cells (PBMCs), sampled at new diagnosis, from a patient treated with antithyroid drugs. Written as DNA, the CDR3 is TGCAGTGCTAGAGATCTAGGGAGGAGCTCCTACGAGCAGTACTTC. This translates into CSARDLGRSSYEQYF.